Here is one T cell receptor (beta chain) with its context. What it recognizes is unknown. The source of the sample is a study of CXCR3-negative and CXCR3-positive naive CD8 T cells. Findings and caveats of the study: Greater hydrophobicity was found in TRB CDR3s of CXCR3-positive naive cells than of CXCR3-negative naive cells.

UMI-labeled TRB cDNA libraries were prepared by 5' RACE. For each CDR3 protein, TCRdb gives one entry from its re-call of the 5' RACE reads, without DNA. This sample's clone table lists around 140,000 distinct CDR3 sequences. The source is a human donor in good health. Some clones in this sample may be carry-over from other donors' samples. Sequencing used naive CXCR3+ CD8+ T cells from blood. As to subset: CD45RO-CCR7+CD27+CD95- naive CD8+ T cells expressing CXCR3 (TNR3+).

CDR3 protein: CASSQDLAAGGPKETQYF. The rearrangement joins TRBV14 to TRBJ2-5; TCRdb lists TRBD2, though no DNA is available to test this call. This CDR3 comprises 18 residues. Germline V lookup: CDR1 SGHDN, CDR2 FVKESK.